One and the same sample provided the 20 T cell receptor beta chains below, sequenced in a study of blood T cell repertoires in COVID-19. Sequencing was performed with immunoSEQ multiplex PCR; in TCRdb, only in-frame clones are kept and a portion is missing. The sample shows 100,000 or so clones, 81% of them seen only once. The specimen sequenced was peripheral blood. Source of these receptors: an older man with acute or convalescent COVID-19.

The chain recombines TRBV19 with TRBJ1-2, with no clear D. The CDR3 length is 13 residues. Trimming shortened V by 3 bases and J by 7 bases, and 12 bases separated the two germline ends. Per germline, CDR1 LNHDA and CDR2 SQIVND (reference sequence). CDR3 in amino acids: CASSMEGTRGYTF. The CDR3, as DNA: TGTGCCAGTAGTATGGAGGGAACCCGTGGCTACACCTTC. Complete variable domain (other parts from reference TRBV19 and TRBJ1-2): DGGITQSPKYLFRKEGQNVTLSCEQNLNHDAMYWYRQDPGQGLRLIYYSQIVNDFQKGDIAEGYSVSREKKESFPLTVTSAQKNPTAFYLCASSMEGTRGYTFGSGTRLTVV.

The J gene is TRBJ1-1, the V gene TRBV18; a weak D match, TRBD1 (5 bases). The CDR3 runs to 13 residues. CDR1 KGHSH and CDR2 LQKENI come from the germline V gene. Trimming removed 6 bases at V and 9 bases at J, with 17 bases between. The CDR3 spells CASSPTAAGQAFF. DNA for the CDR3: TGTGCCAGCTCCCCGACCGCGGCGGGGCAAGCTTTCTTT.

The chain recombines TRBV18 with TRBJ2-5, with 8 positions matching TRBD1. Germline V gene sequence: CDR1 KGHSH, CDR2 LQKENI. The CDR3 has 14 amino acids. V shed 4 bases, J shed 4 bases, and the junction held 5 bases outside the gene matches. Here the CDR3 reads CASSLQGVGETQYF. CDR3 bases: TGTGCCAGCTCACTACAGGGGGTTGGAGAGACCCAGTACTTC.

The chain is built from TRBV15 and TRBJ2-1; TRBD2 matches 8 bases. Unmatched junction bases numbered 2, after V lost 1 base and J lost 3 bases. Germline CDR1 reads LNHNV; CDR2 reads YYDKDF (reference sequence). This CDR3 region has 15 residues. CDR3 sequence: CATSRAGTSYNEQFF. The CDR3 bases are TGTGCCACCAGCAGAGCCGGGACTAGCTACAATGAGCAGTTCTTC.

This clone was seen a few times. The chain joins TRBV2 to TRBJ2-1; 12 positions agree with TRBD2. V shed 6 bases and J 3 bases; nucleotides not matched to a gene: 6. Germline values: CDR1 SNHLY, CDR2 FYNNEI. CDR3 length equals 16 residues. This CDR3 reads CASSQRTSGNYNEQFF. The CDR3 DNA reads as TGTGCCAGCAGCCAAAGGACTAGCGGGAACTACAATGAGCAGTTCTTC.

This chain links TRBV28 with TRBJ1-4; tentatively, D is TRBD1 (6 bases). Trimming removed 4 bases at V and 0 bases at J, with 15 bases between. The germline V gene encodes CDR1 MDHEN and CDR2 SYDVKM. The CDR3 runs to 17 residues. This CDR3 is CASSSQGPLTTNEKLFF. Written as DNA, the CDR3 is TGTGCCAGCAGTTCGCAGGGGCCTTTAACAACTAATGAAAAACTGTTTTTT.

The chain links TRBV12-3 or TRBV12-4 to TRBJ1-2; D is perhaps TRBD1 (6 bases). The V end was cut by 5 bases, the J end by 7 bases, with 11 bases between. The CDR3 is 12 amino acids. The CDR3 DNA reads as TGTGCCAGCAGTCAAGGGGGGGTTGGCTACACCTTC. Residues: CASSQGGVGYTF.

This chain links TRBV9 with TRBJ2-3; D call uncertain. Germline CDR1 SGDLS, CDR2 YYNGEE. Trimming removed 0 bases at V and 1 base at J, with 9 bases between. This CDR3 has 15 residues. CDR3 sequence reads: CASSVVGYRTDTQYF. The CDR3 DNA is TGTGCCAGCAGCGTAGTGGGCTACCGCACAGATACGCAGTATTTT.

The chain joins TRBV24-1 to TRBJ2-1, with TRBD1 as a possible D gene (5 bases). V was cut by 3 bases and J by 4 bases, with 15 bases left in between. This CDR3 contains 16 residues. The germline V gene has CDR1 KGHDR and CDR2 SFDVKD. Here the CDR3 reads CATSDARQGGYNEQFF. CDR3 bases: TGTGCCACCAGTGATGCCAGGCAGGGCGGTTACAATGAGCAGTTCTTC.

CDR3 region: CASLQAGGADTQYF. The CDR3 bases are TGCGCCAGCCTCCAGGCAGGAGGAGCAGATACGCAGTATTTT. The rearrangement links TRBV5-1 to TRBJ2-3, with D perhaps TRBD2 (5 bases). V shed 7 bases and J shed 4 bases, with 16 bases lying between them. The length of the CDR3 is 14 residues. Per germline, CDR1 SGHRS and CDR2 YFSETQ.

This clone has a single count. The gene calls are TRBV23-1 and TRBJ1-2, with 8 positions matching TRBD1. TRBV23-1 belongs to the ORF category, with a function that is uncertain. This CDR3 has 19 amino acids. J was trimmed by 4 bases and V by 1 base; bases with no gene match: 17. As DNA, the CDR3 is TGCGCCAGCAGTCAATTGCGATTCCGGGACAGGAAGGTCTCCTATGGCTACACCTTC. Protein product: CASSQLRFRDRKVSYGYTF.

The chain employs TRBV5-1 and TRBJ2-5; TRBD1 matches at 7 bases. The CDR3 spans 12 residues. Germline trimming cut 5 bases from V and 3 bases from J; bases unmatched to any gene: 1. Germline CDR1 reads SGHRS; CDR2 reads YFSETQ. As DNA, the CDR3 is TGCGCCAGCAGAGGGACAGAAGAGACCCAGTACTTC. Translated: CASRGTEETQYF.

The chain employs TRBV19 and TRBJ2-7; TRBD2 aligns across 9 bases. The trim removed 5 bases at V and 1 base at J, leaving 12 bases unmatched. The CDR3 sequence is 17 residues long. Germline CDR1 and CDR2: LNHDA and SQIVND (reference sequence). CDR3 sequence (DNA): TGTGCCAGTAGTGCAAAAGGACTAGCGAACCCTTCCTACGAGCAGTACTTC. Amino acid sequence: CASSAKGLANPSYEQYF.

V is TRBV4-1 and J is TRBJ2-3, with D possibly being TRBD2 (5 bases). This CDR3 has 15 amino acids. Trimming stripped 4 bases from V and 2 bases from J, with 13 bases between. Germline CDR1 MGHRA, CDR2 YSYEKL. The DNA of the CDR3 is TGCGCCAGCAGCCCCGTCAGCGGACCCACAGATACGCAGTATTTT. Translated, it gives CASSPVSGPTDTQYF.

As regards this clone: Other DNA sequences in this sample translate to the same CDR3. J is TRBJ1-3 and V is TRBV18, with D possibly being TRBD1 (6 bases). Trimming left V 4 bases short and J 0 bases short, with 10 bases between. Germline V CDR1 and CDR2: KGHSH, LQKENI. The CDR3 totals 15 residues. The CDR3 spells CASSRQASSGNTIYF. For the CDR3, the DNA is TGTGCCAGCTCACGACAGGCCTCCTCTGGAAACACCATATATTTT.

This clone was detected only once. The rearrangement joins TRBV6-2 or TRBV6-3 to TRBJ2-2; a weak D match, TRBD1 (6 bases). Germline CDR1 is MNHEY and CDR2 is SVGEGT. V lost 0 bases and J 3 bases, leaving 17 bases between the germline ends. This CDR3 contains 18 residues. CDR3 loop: CASSYSLLRGSDTGELFF. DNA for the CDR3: TGTGCCAGCAGTTACTCCCTTTTGAGGGGGTCTGACACCGGGGAGCTGTTTTTT.

CDR3 DNA: TGTGCCAGCAGGGTGACAGGGACAACTAATGAAAAACTGTTTTTT. It is translated as CASRVTGTTNEKLFF. The rearrangement links TRBV5-5 to TRBJ1-4; 7 bases map to TRBD1. With V trimmed by 5 bases and J by 0 bases, 4 bases remained unmatched. Germline CDR1 SGHKS, CDR2 YYEKEE (reference sequence). CDR3 size: 15 residues. Full variable domain (missing parts from reference TRBV5-5 and TRBJ1-4): DAGVTQSPTHLIKTRGQQVTLRCSPISGHKSVSWYQQVLGQGPQFIFQYYEKEERGRGNFPDRFSARQFPNYSSELNVNALLLGDSALYLCASRVTGTTNEKLFFGSGTQLSVL.

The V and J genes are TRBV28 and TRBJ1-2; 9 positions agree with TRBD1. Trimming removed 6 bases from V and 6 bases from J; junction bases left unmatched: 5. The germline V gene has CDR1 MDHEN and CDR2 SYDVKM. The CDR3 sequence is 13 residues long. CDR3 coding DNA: TGTGCCAGCAGACCCGGGACAGGGAATGGCTACACCTTC. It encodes CASRPGTGNGYTF.

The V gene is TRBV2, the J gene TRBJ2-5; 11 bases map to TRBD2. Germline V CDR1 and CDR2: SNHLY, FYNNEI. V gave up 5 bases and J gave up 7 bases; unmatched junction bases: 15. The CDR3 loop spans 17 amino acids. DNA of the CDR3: TGTGCCAGCAGTTGGATGGCCGGGACTAGCGGCAGGGGGACCCAGTACTTC. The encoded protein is CASSWMAGTSGRGTQYF.

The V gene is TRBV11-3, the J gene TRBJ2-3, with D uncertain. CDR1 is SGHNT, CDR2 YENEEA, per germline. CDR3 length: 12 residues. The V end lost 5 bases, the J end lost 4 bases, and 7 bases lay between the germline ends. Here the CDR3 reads CASSLGADTQYF. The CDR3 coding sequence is TGTGCCAGCAGCCTTGGAGCAGATACGCAGTATTTT.